This T cell receptor (beta chain) was identified during a study of CD8+ T cells in alopecia areata. Overall study context: The tofacitinib course ran for 6 to 18 months and was followed by 6 months off drug. Study results and caveats: More clonal than normal scalp was lesional scalp, particularly alopecia totalis/universalis.

The germline V gene has CDR1 SNHLY and CDR2 FYNNEI. This CDR3 is built from 13 residues. Deletions cut 6 bases from V and 4 bases from J, with 12 bases between. Turning to this clone: Its target is unknown.

Both peripheral blood and punch biopsies of lesional scalp skin were obtained from patients who had alopecia areata. cDNA prepared by RNA extraction and subsequent reverse transcription served as the template for sequencing. Assay: immunoSEQ multiplex PCR; the TCRdb copy retains only in-frame clones and omits some. The sample comprises over 85,000 clones, 41% of which are singletons, and approximately 1.5% rests with the top ten. This chain joins TRBV2 and TRBJ2-5, with D perhaps matching TRBD2 (6 bases). This TCR was sampled from a human donor with alopecia areata. Sequencing was carried out using CD4+ T cells sorted from blood. CDR3 in DNA: TGTGCCAGCAGCGCCTCGGGGGTAGAGACCCAGTACTTC. It encodes CASSASGVETQYF.